This TCR beta chain was documented in a study of T cell changes during pregnancy in multiple sclerosis. Sequencing used immunoSEQ multiplex PCR; TCRdb keeps in-frame clones, though not all of them. The data contain around 42,000 clones, about 91% of them singletons. The sequence derives from a female donor with multiple sclerosis, enrolled in a pregnancy study. This specimen consisted of CD4+ T cells from peripheral blood mononuclear cells, obtained in the third trimester of pregnancy.

The CDR3 DNA reads TGTGCCAGCAGTGAGGGACTGGGTAATGAAAAACTGTTTTTT. Translation gives CASSEGLGNEKLFF. The V gene is TRBV2, the J gene TRBJ1-4; D is possibly TRBD1 (5 bases). V was trimmed by 3 bases and J by 4 bases, leaving 9 bases between them. This CDR3 contains 14 residues. Germline assignment: CDR1 SNHLY and CDR2 FYNNEI. Drawing the rest from reference TRBV2 and TRBJ1-4, the complete variable domain is EPEVTQTPSHQVTQMGQEVILRCVPISNHLYFYWYRQILGQKVEFLVSFYNNEISEKSEIFDDQFSVERPDGSNFTLKIRSTKLEDSAMYFCASSEGLGNEKLFFGSGTQLSVL.